Below, 17 T cell receptor beta chains from the same sample are listed, as sequenced in a study of shared clonotypes between healthy human individuals. CD45RO-negative CD8 cells positively selected for CCR7 made up the naive population, which excluded terminally differentiated effector memory CD45RA+ cells. Generated by immunoSEQ multiplex PCR, the TCRdb table keeps only in-frame clones and is missing some. The sample lists just over 2,000,000 clones; about 94% were seen once. Input material: naive CD8+ T cells sorted from blood. The receptor set was obtained from a man between 18 and 35 years old in good health.

The chain has TRBV19 and TRBJ1-1, with D unclear. V gave up 8 bases and J gave up 1 base, with 5 bases separating them. The germline gives CDR1 LNHDA, CDR2 SQIVND (reference sequence). This CDR3 has 11 amino acids. The CDR3 DNA sequence: TGTGCCAGTCTTGAGAACACTGAAGCTTTCTTT. It translates to CASLENTEAFF.

The chain carries TRBV7-9 and TRBJ2-5; 10 positions agree with TRBD1. CDR3 length equals 15 residues. Unmatched junction bases numbered 4, after V lost 4 bases and J lost 2 bases. CDR1 SEHNR and CDR2 FQNEAQ come from the germline V gene (reference sequence). The chain's CDR3 is CASSYPGQGQETQYF. As DNA, the CDR3 is TGTGCCAGCAGCTATCCGGGACAGGGGCAAGAGACCCAGTACTTC.

V is TRBV4-1 and J is TRBJ2-2, with a weak D call TRBD2 (7 bases). V was pared by 8 bases and J by 13 bases, with 20 bases between. The CDR3 extends over 13 amino acids. Germline V lookup: CDR1 MGHRA, CDR2 YSYEKL. The CDR3 protein is CASHGGGPWRLFF. The DNA for the CDR3 is TGCGCCAGCCATGGGGGGGGGCCTTGGAGGCTGTTTTTT.

This clone was counted once. The chain is built from TRBV27 and TRBJ2-7; tentatively, D is TRBD2 (6 bases). V was cut by 3 bases and J by 6 bases, with 21 bases left in between. The CDR3 is 16 amino acids. In germline, CDR1 is MNHEY, CDR2 SMNVEV (reference sequence). The CDR3 nucleotides read TGTGCCAGCAGTTTTATTGCAGCGGGTCTCTCTGGCGAGCAGTACTTC. As protein: CASSFIAAGLSGEQYF.

The V gene is TRBV5-6, the J gene TRBJ2-7; 7 bases line up with TRBD1. Unmatched junction bases numbered 7, after V lost 2 bases and J lost 2 bases. The CDR3 is 15 amino acids. The germline V gene encodes CDR1 SGHDT and CDR2 YYEEEE. The CDR3 protein is CASSFTGTVAYEQYF. The CDR3, as DNA: TGTGCCAGCAGCTTCACCGGGACAGTAGCCTACGAGCAGTACTTC.

About this clone itself: This specimen includes other DNA sequences encoding the same CDR3. V and J are TRBV15 and TRBJ2-2; possibly TRBD1 for D (6 bases). The V end lost 0 bases, the J end lost 1 base, and 6 bases lay between the germline ends. The CDR3 spans 15 residues. CDR1 and CDR2 (germline): LNHNV, YYDKDF (reference sequence). The CDR3: CATSRDRGNTGELFF. The CDR3 nucleotides read TGTGCCACCAGCAGAGACAGGGGGAACACCGGGGAGCTGTTTTTT. The full variable domain, rest sourced from reference TRBV15 and TRBJ2-2, is DAMVIQNPRYQVTQFGKPVTLSCSQTLNHNVMYWYQQKSSQAPKLLFHYYDKDFNNEADTPDNFQSRRPNTSFCFLDIRSPGLGDTAMYLCATSRDRGNTGELFFGEGSRLTVL.

CDR3 nucleotide sequence: TGTGCCAGCAGCGGGACAACTAACTATGGCTACACCTTC. Encoded protein: CASSGTTNYGYTF. The genes are TRBV6-1 and TRBJ1-2; perhaps TRBD1 as D (6 bases). This CDR3 region has 13 residues. Trimming pared 6 bases from V and 0 bases from J, leaving 8 bases between. The germline V gene has CDR1 MNHNS and CDR2 SASEGT.

The chain uses TRBV28 and TRBJ2-7; D unresolved. The CDR3 runs to 15 residues. Trimming removed 3 bases at V and 5 bases at J, with 17 bases between. Per the germline V gene, CDR1 is MDHEN and CDR2 is SYDVKM. The CDR3 region has the DNA TGTGCCAGCAGTTTCGCTGGCAGCGAGTCCCACGAGCAGTACTTC. This translates into CASSFAGSESHEQYF.

CDR3 nucleotides: TGTGCCAGCAGTGAAGATTTGGACAGGGAAAGATTCCAAGAGACCCAGTACTTC. This encodes CASSEDLDRERFQETQYF. The genes are TRBV6-1 and TRBJ2-5; 8 nucleotides match TRBD1. CDR3 length equals 18 residues. The germline V gene has CDR1 MNHNS and CDR2 SASEGT. After removal of 1 base from V and 1 base from J, the junction contained 11 bases not matched to a gene.

The V and J genes are TRBV4-3 and TRBJ1-3, with D uncertain. CDR1 is LGHNA and CDR2 is YSLEER in the germline V gene. The ends were cut back, 0 bases at V and 4 bases at J, with 13 bases in the middle. The CDR3 sequence is 16 residues long. CDR3 sequence (DNA): TGCGCCAGCAGCCAAGATCGAGAAGGGTTGGGAAACACCATATATTTT. Protein: CASSQDREGLGNTIYF.

The chain links TRBV5-5 to TRBJ2-7; 9 bases agree with TRBD1. This CDR3 is 16 amino acids long. The germline V gene has CDR1 SGHKS and CDR2 YYEKEE (reference sequence). V was pared by 0 bases and J by 2 bases, with 6 bases of the junction left unmatched. The CDR3 DNA is TGTGCCAGCAGCTTGGGGGGACAGGGCTTAGCCTACGAGCAGTACTTC. Encoded protein: CASSLGGQGLAYEQYF.

This clone was seen only once. The chain combines TRBV2 with TRBJ2-5; TRBD1 matches 10 bases. The CDR3 is 16 amino acids. V shed 4 bases, J shed 0 bases, and the junction held 5 bases outside the gene matches. Germline-derived CDR1 and CDR2 are SNHLY and FYNNEI. CDR3 sequence reads: CASSVRQGAYQETQYF. CDR3 nucleotides: TGTGCCAGCAGTGTTCGACAGGGGGCGTACCAAGAGACCCAGTACTTC.

The V call is TRBV6-1, the J call TRBJ1-1; possibly TRBD1 for D (5 bases). This CDR3 is 13 amino acids long. The V and J ends lost 4 bases and 7 bases respectively, with 13 bases between them. Germline CDR1 and CDR2: MNHNS and SASEGT. The CDR3 DNA reads as TGTGCCAGCAGTGTCTTTCAGGGATATGAAGCTTTCTTT. It encodes CASSVFQGYEAFF.

This chain joins TRBV2 and TRBJ2-5, with unresolved D. This CDR3 is 13 amino acids long. Per the germline V gene, CDR1 is SNHLY and CDR2 is FYNNEI. Between the trimmed V and J ends, which lost 2 bases and 1 base, there was a span of 5 bases. The CDR3 bases are TGTGCCAGCAGTGAACCCACCCAAGAGACCCAGTACTTC. It codes for CASSEPTQETQYF.

V is TRBV9 and J is TRBJ2-5; possibly TRBD2 for D (7 bases). V was cut by 3 bases and J by 1 base, with 22 bases left in between. CDR3 length: 18 residues. Germline V CDR1 and CDR2: SGDLS, YYNGEE. As DNA, the CDR3 is TGTGCCAGCAGCGAAATCCAATGGGGGGGCTCCTTCCAAGAGACCCAGTACTTC. The encoded protein is CASSEIQWGGSFQETQYF.

The rearrangement links TRBV7-9 to TRBJ2-3; D is undetermined. This CDR3 region has 13 residues. V was clipped by 6 bases and J by 3 bases, with 10 bases between them. The germline V gene encodes CDR1 SEHNR and CDR2 FQNEAQ (reference sequence). The CDR3, as DNA: TGTGCCAGCAGACCCGTGGGGACAGATACGCAGTATTTT. As protein: CASRPVGTDTQYF.

The V gene is TRBV9, the J gene TRBJ2-7; 8 positions agree with TRBD2. CDR1 and CDR2 (germline): SGDLS, YYNGEE. CDR3 length equals 16 residues. The J segment lost 0 bases and the V segment lost 3 bases, leaving 8 bases of the junction unmatched. CDR3 coding DNA: TGTGCCAGCAGCGAAGATGGGGGGACTAGCTCCTACGAGCAGTACTTC. Translation: CASSEDGGTSSYEQYF.